The rows below give T cell receptor beta chains drawn from one sample of a study of patients and donors after allogeneic stem cell transplantation. TCRdb re-analysed the RT-PCR reads in MiXCR, keeping a single row per CDR3 protein. This table holds 90,000 to 130,000 distinct CDR3 sequences, 35% found once. Input material: blood, either unsorted or a sorted T cell fraction (not recorded which). These TCRs come from a human donor who was either an allogeneic HSCT recipient or a stem cell or donor lymphocyte infusion donor (not recorded which). It is not recorded whose cells these are; they may come from a transplant donor. CDR3s include the opening cysteine and the closing phenylalanine or tryptophan. A D gene is named only where the DNA matches it firmly. A row's size may be missing; if present it is once, few, many or a size class.

J gene: TRBJ1-2; V gene: TRBV7-9; clone size: few; D gene: .; CDR3 DNA: TGTGCCAGCACATCTGGAGGGGACGGCTACACCTTC; CDR3 protein: CASTSGGDGYTF
J gene: TRBJ1-2; V gene: TRBV12-3/TRBV12-4; clone size: many; D gene: .; CDR3 DNA: TGTGCCAGCAGTCTCCCGGGCTTCTATGGCTACACCTTC; CDR3 protein: CASSLPGFYGYTF
J gene: TRBJ1-5; V gene: TRBV15; clone size: few; D gene: .; CDR3 DNA: TGTGCCACCAGCAGCACCATAAGAGCCAGGGGCAATCAGCCCCAGCATTTT; CDR3 protein: CATSSTIRARGNQPQHF
J gene: TRBJ2-5; V gene: TRBV7-2; clone size: .; D gene: .; CDR3 DNA: TGTGCCAGCAGCTTACGGTCCAAGAAAGAGACCCAGTACTTC; CDR3 protein: CASSLRSKKETQYF
J gene: TRBJ1-4; V gene: TRBV12-3/TRBV12-4; clone size: .; D gene: .; CDR3 DNA: TGTGCCAGCAGGAGTGCAACTAATGAAAAACTGTTTTTT; CDR3 protein: CASRSATNEKLFF
J gene: TRBJ2-2; V gene: TRBV6-5; clone size: once; D gene: .; CDR3 DNA: TGTGCCAGCAGCTGGAACACCGGGGAGCTGTTTTTT; CDR3 protein: CASSWNTGELFF
J gene: TRBJ2-5; V gene: TRBV10-3; clone size: .; D gene: .; CDR3 DNA: TGTGCCATCAGTGTAAAGTACCAAGAGACCCAGTACTTC; CDR3 protein: CAISVKYQETQYF
J gene: TRBJ2-1; V gene: TRBV28; clone size: .; D gene: TRBD2; CDR3 DNA: TGTGCCAGCAGTTTAACTAGCGGGGGAGGTCGGCAGTTCTTC; CDR3 protein: CASSLTSGGGRQFF
J gene: TRBJ2-5; V gene: TRBV7-8; clone size: .; D gene: TRBD2; CDR3 DNA: TGTGCCAGCAGCCCCGGGACTAGCAGAGAGACCCAGTACTTC; CDR3 protein: CASSPGTSRETQYF
J gene: TRBJ2-6; V gene: TRBV20-1; clone size: once; D gene: TRBD1; CDR3 DNA: TGCAGCGGCAGGGGGCATGGGGCCAACGTCCTGACTTTC; CDR3 protein: CSGRGHGANVLTF
J gene: TRBJ1-1; V gene: TRBV6-1; clone size: few; D gene: .; CDR3 DNA: TGTGCCAGCAGTGAGCGCGGGCGAACGGGGGCCGGGGCTTTCTTT; CDR3 protein: CASSERGRTGAGAFF
J gene: TRBJ1-3; V gene: TRBV6-5; clone size: few; D gene: .; CDR3 DNA: TGTGCCAGCAGTCGGGTATGGAGCTCTGGAAACACCATATATTTT; CDR3 protein: CASSRVWSSGNTIYF
J gene: TRBJ1-6; V gene: TRBV28; clone size: .; D gene: TRBD1; CDR3 DNA: TGTGCCAGCAGGCACCCTCCGGGACAGGGGGATTCACCCCTCCACTTT; CDR3 protein: CASRHPPGQGDSPLHF
J gene: TRBJ2-3; V gene: TRBV20-1; clone size: .; D gene: .; CDR3 DNA: TGCAGTGCTAAGACAGGATCCACAGATACGCAGTATTTT; CDR3 protein: CSAKTGSTDTQYF
J gene: TRBJ2-1; V gene: TRBV7-2; clone size: .; D gene: TRBD2; CDR3 DNA: TGTGCCAGCAGCTTTCGACTAGCGGATGAGCAGTTCTTC; CDR3 protein: CASSFRLADEQFF
J gene: TRBJ1-6; V gene: TRBV18; clone size: .; D gene: .; CDR3 DNA: TGTGCCAGCTCACAAGCCGGGACAAGCAATAATTCACCCCTCCACTTT; CDR3 protein: CASSQAGTSNNSPLHF
J gene: TRBJ1-1; V gene: TRBV6-5; clone size: .; D gene: .; CDR3 DNA: TGTGCCAGCAGGATGCGGGGACATAACACTGAAGCTTTCTTT; CDR3 protein: CASRMRGHNTEAFF
J gene: TRBJ2-7; V gene: TRBV5-1; clone size: few; D gene: TRBD2; CDR3 DNA: TGCGCCAGCAGCCTCACCGGGACTAGCTTCGAGCAGTACTTC; CDR3 protein: CASSLTGTSFEQYF
J gene: TRBJ2-1; V gene: TRBV12-3/TRBV12-4; clone size: few; D gene: .; CDR3 DNA: TGTGCCAGCAGTTTTAGCTCCACCCGGAATGAGCAGTTCTTC; CDR3 protein: CASSFSSTRNEQFF
J gene: TRBJ1-2; V gene: TRBV10-3; clone size: few; D gene: .; CDR3 DNA: TGTGCCATCAGTGATCTCAGAGGGACTAACTATGGCTACACCTTC; CDR3 protein: CAISDLRGTNYGYTF
J gene: TRBJ2-5; V gene: TRBV5-1; clone size: .; D gene: .; CDR3 DNA: TGCGCCAGCAGCTCGATAGGAGAGACCCAGTACTTC; CDR3 protein: CASSSIGETQYF
J gene: TRBJ2-7; V gene: TRBV27; clone size: few; D gene: .; CDR3 DNA: TGTGCCAGCAGTTTCAAAAATCCGGGACTTCAATACGAGCAGTACTTC; CDR3 protein: CASSFKNPGLQYEQYF
J gene: TRBJ1-5; V gene: TRBV6-2/TRBV6-3; clone size: .; D gene: .; CDR3 DNA: TGTGCCAGCGGTAACCCGAACTGGCCGAGGAACAATCAGCCCCAGCATTTT; CDR3 protein: CASGNPNWPRNNQPQHF
J gene: TRBJ1-1; V gene: TRBV7-2; clone size: few; D gene: .; CDR3 DNA: TGTGCCAGCAGACAGAGGAGAGGGAACACTGAAGCTTTCTTT; CDR3 protein: CASRQRRGNTEAFF
J gene: TRBJ1-5; V gene: TRBV9; clone size: .; D gene: .; CDR3 DNA: TGTGCCAGCAGCGTTGCGGGAGGGGCTCAGCCCCAGCATTTT; CDR3 protein: CASSVAGGAQPQHF
J gene: TRBJ2-7; V gene: TRBV30; clone size: once; D gene: TRBD1; CDR3 DNA: TGTGCCTGGAGCCCCCCCTCCGGGACAGGGGGTCCGTACGAGCAGTACTTC; CDR3 protein: CAWSPPSGTGGPYEQYF
J gene: TRBJ2-1; V gene: TRBV3-1; clone size: .; D gene: TRBD2; CDR3 DNA: TGTGCCAGCAGCCAAGTTGTGGCTAGCGGGACGGTAAATGAGCAGTTCTTC; CDR3 protein: CASSQVVASGTVNEQFF
J gene: TRBJ2-2; V gene: TRBV7-2; clone size: .; D gene: .; CDR3 DNA: TGTGCCAGCAGCTCGAGGGGCCGAGGCACCGGGGAGCTGTTTTTT; CDR3 protein: CASSSRGRGTGELFF
J gene: TRBJ1-1; V gene: TRBV29-1; clone size: many; D gene: .; CDR3 DNA: TGCAGCGTGGGGCGGGGGAACACTGAAGCTTTCTTT; CDR3 protein: CSVGRGNTEAFF
J gene: TRBJ1-2; V gene: TRBV28; clone size: .; D gene: .; CDR3 DNA: TGTGCCAGCAGCCAAGGACAGCTGAAGGGTGGCTACACCTTC; CDR3 protein: CASSQGQLKGGYTF
J gene: TRBJ1-1; V gene: TRBV5-6; clone size: few; D gene: .; CDR3 DNA: TGTGCCAGCAGCACCCAGGACACTGAAGCTTTCTTT; CDR3 protein: CASSTQDTEAFF
J gene: TRBJ2-7; V gene: TRBV4-3; clone size: .; D gene: .; CDR3 DNA: TGCGCCAGCAGCCAAGTTGTTACGGGGTACGAGCAGTACTTC; CDR3 protein: CASSQVVTGYEQYF
J gene: TRBJ2-1; V gene: TRBV11-1; clone size: .; D gene: .; CDR3 DNA: TGTGCCAGCAGCTTAGCCTTAACCTACAATGAGCAGTTCTTC; CDR3 protein: CASSLALTYNEQFF
J gene: TRBJ2-6; V gene: TRBV5-5; clone size: .; D gene: .; CDR3 DNA: TGTGCCAGCAGCTTGATATCCCCCGGGGCCAACGTCCTGACTTTC; CDR3 protein: CASSLISPGANVLTF
J gene: TRBJ2-7; V gene: TRBV12-3/TRBV12-4; clone size: .; D gene: TRBD2; CDR3 DNA: TGTGCCAGCAGTATAAGCGGGATGAGCTCCTACGAGCAGTACTTC; CDR3 protein: CASSISGMSSYEQYF
J gene: TRBJ2-1; V gene: TRBV6-2/TRBV6-3; clone size: .; D gene: TRBD2; CDR3 DNA: TGTGCCAGCAGACCAGCGGGAGTCGAGATTGAGCAGTTCTTC; CDR3 protein: CASRPAGVEIEQFF
J gene: TRBJ1-1; V gene: TRBV29-1; clone size: .; D gene: .; CDR3 DNA: TGCAGCGTTGTAGAGGGGTTGGCTGAAGCTTTCTTT; CDR3 protein: CSVVEGLAEAFF
J gene: TRBJ1-6; V gene: TRBV7-2; clone size: few; D gene: .; CDR3 DNA: TGTGCCAGCAGTTTGCCAGATACCTATAATTCACCCCTCCACTTT; CDR3 protein: CASSLPDTYNSPLHF
J gene: TRBJ2-1; V gene: TRBV29-1; clone size: .; D gene: .; CDR3 DNA: TGCAGCGTTGGCCCCAAACTAGGCAGCAATGAGCAGTTCTTC; CDR3 protein: CSVGPKLGSNEQFF
J gene: TRBJ1-2; V gene: TRBV4-3; clone size: .; D gene: TRBD1; CDR3 DNA: TGCGCCAGCAGCCAAGAATTTCCCGGGACAGGGGCCTCCTATGGCTACACCTTC; CDR3 protein: CASSQEFPGTGASYGYTF
J gene: TRBJ2-3; V gene: TRBV6-1; clone size: .; D gene: .; CDR3 DNA: TGTGCCAGCAGTGAAGGGCTAGTGGGGCATTGGGGGCAGTATTTT; CDR3 protein: CASSEGLVGHWGQYF
J gene: TRBJ1-2; V gene: TRBV7-9; clone size: .; D gene: .; CDR3 DNA: TGTGCCAGCAGCTTGTCTATGCCCTATGGCTACACCTTC; CDR3 protein: CASSLSMPYGYTF
J gene: TRBJ2-5; V gene: TRBV11-2; clone size: .; D gene: .; CDR3 DNA: TGTGCCAGCAGCCTGTTGTCGGCCCAGTACTTC; CDR3 protein: CASSLLSAQYF
J gene: TRBJ1-1; V gene: TRBV15; clone size: .; D gene: .; CDR3 DNA: TGTGCCACCAGCGGACAAGGGATGAACACTGAAGCTTTCTTT; CDR3 protein: CATSGQGMNTEAFF
J gene: TRBJ2-1; V gene: TRBV10-3; clone size: few; D gene: TRBD2; CDR3 DNA: TGTGCCATCAGTAAAAGCGGGAGTCCCTACAATGAGCAGTTCTTC; CDR3 protein: CAISKSGSPYNEQFF
J gene: TRBJ2-3; V gene: TRBV4-2; clone size: few; D gene: TRBD2; CDR3 DNA: TGTGCCAGCAGCCAAGATCCTGTCGGGAGGCCCACAGATACGCAGTATTTT; CDR3 protein: CASSQDPVGRPTDTQYF
J gene: TRBJ2-1; V gene: TRBV12-3/TRBV12-4; clone size: .; D gene: TRBD1; CDR3 DNA: TGTGCCAGCAGCCGTCGACAGGGGGCTCTTAATGAGCAGTTCTTC; CDR3 protein: CASSRRQGALNEQFF
J gene: TRBJ2-1; V gene: TRBV29-1; clone size: .; D gene: .; CDR3 DNA: TGCAGCGTTGTTGGGGGAAAGAGACAGAATGAGCAGTTCTTC; CDR3 protein: CSVVGGKRQNEQFF
J gene: TRBJ1-6; V gene: TRBV7-9; clone size: few; D gene: .; CDR3 DNA: TGTGCCAGCAGCATCTCCCCGTTTCCGATGATAAATTCACCCCTCCACTTT; CDR3 protein: CASSISPFPMINSPLHF